This T cell receptor beta chain is drawn from a study of T cell repertoires in cytomegalovirus infection. Study details: Both CMV infection and a matching HLA type were indicated by public TCR beta signatures. Study-level results: Frequencies of public TCR beta families were cumulated, and this identified carriers of CMV plus the relevant HLA. The ex vivo response showed dominance by HLA-C-restricted CMV-specific TCR beta clonotypes.

In germline, CDR1 is SGHVS, CDR2 FNYEAQ. V lost 5 bases, J lost 9 bases, and 17 bases lay in between. The CDR3 runs to 14 residues. This clonotype has at least ten counts. Antigen: not known. A single record per CDR3 protein comes from TCRdb applying MiXCR to the reads. Of 400,000 to 550,000 distinct CDR3 sequences listed, about 11% were seen once; the top ten hold about 9.4%. This sequence was found in a human donor in good health (CMV status not recorded). Some clones in this sample may be carry-over from other donors' samples. The sample consisted of PBMCs. The chain carries TRBV7-6 and TRBJ1-5; D perhaps matches TRBD1 (5 bases). The CDR3 here is CASSPVPQERPQHF. The CDR3 nucleotides read TGTGCCAGCAGCCCAGTCCCACAGGAAAGGCCCCAGCATTTT.